This record looks at one T cell receptor beta chain sequence and its context. MiXCR was run by TCRdb on the RT-PCR reads, yielding one entry per CDR3 protein. The table lists about a million distinct CDR3 sequences, around 17% of them singletons, with roughly 6% in the top ten. The data are from a study of patients and donors after allogeneic stem cell transplantation. V was cut by 1 base and J by 6 bases, with 16 bases left in between. The CDR3 extends over 15 amino acids. The sequence derives from a human donor who was either an allogeneic HSCT recipient or a stem cell or donor lymphocyte infusion donor (not recorded which). It is not recorded whose cells these are; they may come from a transplant donor. This chain joins TRBV12-3 or TRBV12-4 and TRBJ2-7, with D maybe TRBD2 (5 bases). The sample consisted of blood, either unsorted or a sorted T cell fraction (not recorded which). CDR3 sequence: CASSLDYGVPREQYF. As DNA, the CDR3 is TGTGCCAGCAGTTTAGATTACGGGGTTCCCCGCGAGCAGTACTTC.